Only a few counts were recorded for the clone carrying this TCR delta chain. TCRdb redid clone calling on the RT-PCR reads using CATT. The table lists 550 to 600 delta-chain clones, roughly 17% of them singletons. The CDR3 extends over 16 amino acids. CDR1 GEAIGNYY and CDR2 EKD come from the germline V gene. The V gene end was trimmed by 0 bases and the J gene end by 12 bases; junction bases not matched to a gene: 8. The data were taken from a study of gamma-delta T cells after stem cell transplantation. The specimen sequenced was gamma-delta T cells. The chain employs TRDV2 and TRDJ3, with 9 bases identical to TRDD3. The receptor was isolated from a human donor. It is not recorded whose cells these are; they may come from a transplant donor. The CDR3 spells CACDTVTGDTNRQMFF. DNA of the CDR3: TGTGCCTGTGACACCGTTACTGGGGATACGAACCGACAGATGTTTTTC.